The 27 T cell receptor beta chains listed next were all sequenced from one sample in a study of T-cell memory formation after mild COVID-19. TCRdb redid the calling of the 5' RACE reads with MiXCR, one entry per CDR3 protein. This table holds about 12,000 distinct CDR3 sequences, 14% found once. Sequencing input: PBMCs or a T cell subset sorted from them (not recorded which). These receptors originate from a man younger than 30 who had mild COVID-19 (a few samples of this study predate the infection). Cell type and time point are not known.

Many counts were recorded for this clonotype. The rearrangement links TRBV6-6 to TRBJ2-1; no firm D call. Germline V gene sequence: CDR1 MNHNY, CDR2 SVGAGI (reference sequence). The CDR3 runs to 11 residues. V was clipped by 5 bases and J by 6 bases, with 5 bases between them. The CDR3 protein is CASSQANEQFF. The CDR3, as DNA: TGTGCCAGCAGTCAAGCCAATGAGCAGTTCTTC.

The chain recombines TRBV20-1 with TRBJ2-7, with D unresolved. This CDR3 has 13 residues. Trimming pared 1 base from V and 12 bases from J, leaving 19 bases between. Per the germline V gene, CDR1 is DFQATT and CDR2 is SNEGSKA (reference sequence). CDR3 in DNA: TGCAGTGCTAGAGTCCCAGGATCCCTACGAGGGTACGTC. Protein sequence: CSARVPGSLRGYV.

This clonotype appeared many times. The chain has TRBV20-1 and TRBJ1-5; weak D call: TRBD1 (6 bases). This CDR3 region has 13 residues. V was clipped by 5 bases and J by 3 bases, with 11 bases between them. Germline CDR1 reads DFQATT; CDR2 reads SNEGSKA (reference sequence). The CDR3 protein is CSAPDRFNQPQHF. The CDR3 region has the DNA TGCAGTGCTCCAGACAGGTTCAATCAGCCCCAGCATTTT.

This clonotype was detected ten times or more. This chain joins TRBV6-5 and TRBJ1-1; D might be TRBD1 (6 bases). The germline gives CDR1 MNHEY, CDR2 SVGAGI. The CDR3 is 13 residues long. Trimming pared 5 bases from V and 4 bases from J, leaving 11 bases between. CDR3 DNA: TGTGCCAGCAGTAACAGGGAATTCACTGAAGCTTTCTTT. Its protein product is CASSNREFTEAFF.

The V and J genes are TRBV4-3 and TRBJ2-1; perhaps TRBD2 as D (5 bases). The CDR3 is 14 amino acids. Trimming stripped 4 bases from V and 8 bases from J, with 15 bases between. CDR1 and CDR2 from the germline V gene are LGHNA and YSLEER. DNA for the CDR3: TGCGCCAGCAGCCCCGGGGTAGTGTGGGATGAGCAGTTCTTC. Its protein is CASSPGVVWDEQFF.

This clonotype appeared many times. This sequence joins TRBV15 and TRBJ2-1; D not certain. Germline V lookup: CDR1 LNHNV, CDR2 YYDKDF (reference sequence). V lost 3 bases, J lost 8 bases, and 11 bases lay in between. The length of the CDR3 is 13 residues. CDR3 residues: CATSSLSRDEQFF. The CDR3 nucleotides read TGTGCCACCAGCAGCCTTAGTCGGGATGAGCAGTTCTTC. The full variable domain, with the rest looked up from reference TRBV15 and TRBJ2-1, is DAMVIQNPRYQVTQFGKPVTLSCSQTLNHNVMYWYQQKSSQAPKLLFHYYDKDFNNEADTPDNFQSRRPNTSFCFLDIRSPGLGDTAMYLCATSSLSRDEQFFGPGTRLTVL.

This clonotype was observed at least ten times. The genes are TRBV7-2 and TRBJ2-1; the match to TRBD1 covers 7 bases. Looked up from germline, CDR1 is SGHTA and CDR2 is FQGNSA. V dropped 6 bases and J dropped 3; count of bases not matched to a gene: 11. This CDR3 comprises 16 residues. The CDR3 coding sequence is TGTGCCAGCAGTAACAGGGGCCCTTCCTTCTACAATGAGCAGTTCTTC. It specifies CASSNRGPSFYNEQFF.

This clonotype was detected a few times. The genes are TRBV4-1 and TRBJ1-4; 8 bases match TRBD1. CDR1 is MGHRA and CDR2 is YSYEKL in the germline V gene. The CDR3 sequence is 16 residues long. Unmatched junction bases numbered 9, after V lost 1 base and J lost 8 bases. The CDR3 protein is CASSQARTGPGEKLFF. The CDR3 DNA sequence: TGCGCCAGCAGCCAAGCGCGGACAGGGCCGGGGGAAAAACTGTTTTTT.

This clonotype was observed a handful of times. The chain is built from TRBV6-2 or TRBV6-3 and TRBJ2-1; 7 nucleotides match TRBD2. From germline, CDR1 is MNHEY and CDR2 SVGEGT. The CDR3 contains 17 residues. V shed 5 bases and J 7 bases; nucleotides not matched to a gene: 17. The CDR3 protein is CASSTPWRRGTKNEQFF. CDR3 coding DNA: TGTGCCAGCAGTACCCCGTGGAGGCGGGGGACTAAAAATGAGCAGTTCTTC.

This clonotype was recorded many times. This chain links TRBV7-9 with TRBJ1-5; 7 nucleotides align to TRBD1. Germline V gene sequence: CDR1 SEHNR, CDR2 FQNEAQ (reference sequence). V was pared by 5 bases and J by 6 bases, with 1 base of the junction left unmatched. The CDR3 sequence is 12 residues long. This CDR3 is CASSQGGQPQHF. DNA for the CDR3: TGTGCCAGCAGCCAGGGGGGTCAGCCCCAGCATTTT.

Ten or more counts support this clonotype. The DNA of the CDR3 is TGCGCCAGCAGCGGGCTTCGGGACGGCTATGGCTACACCTTC. As protein: CASSGLRDGYGYTF. V gene TRBV5-1 combines with J gene TRBJ1-2; D might be TRBD1 (5 bases). V was pared by 4 bases and J by 4 bases, with 14 bases between. This CDR3 is built from 14 residues. Germline loops: CDR1 SGHRS, CDR2 YFSETQ.

The CDR3 protein is CASSYSRPDRGTQYF. Here the CDR3 DNA reads TGTGCCAGCAGTTACTCAAGACCGGACAGAGGGACCCAGTACTTC. The chain has TRBV6-5 and TRBJ2-5, with a possible D match to TRBD1 (6 bases). Germline CDR1 reads MNHEY; CDR2 reads SVGAGI. The ends were cut back, 0 bases at V and 7 bases at J, with 15 bases in the middle. The CDR3 runs to 15 residues.

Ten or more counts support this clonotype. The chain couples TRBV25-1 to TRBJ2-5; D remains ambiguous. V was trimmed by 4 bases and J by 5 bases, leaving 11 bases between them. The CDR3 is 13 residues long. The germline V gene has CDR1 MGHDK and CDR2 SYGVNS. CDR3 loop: CASSAVPLETQYF. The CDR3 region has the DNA TGTGCCAGCAGTGCGGTACCGTTGGAGACCCAGTACTTC.

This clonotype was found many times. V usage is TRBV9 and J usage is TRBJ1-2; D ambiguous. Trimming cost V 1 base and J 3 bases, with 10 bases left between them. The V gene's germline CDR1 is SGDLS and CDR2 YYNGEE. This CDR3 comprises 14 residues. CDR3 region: CASSVSEWDYGYTF. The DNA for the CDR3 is TGTGCCAGCAGCGTAAGTGAATGGGACTATGGCTACACCTTC. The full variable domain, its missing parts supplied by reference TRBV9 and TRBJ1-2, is DSGVTQTPKHLITATGQRVTLRCSPRSGDLSVYWYQQSLDQGLQFLIQYYNGEERAKGNILERFSAQQFPDLHSELNLSSLELGDSALYFCASSVSEWDYGYTFGSGTRLTVV.

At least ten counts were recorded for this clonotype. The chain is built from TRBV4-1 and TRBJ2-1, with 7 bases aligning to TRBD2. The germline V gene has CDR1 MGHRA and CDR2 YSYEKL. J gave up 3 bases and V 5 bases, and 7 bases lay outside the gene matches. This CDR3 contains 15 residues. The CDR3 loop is CASSSGLPRYNEQFF. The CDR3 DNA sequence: TGCGCCAGCAGCTCGGGACTACCCCGCTACAATGAGCAGTTCTTC.

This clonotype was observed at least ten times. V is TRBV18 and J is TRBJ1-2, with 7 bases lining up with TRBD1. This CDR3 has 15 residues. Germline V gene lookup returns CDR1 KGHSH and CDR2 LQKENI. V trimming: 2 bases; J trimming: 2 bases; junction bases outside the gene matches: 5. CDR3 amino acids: CASSPAGTVNYGYTF. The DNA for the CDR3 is TGTGCCAGCTCACCAGCAGGGACAGTCAACTATGGCTACACCTTC.

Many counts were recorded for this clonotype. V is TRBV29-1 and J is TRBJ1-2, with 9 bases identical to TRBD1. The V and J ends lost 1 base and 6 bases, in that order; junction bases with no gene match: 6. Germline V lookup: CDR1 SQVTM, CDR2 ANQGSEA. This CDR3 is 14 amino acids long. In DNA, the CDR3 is TGCAGCGTTGAAGGGGACAGGGCAAGGAATGGCTACACCTTC. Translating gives CSVEGDRARNGYTF.

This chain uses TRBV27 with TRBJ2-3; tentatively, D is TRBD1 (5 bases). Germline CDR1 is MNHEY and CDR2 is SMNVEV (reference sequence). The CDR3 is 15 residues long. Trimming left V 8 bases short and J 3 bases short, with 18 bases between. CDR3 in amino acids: CASSARTFLTDTQYF. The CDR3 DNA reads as TGTGCCAGCTCCGCAAGGACATTTTTGACAGATACGCAGTATTTT.

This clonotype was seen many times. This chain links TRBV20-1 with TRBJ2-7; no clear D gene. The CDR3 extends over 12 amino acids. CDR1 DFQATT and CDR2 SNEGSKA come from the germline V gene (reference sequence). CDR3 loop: CSAKRSPYEQYF. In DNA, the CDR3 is TGCAGCGCCAAGAGGAGCCCCTACGAGCAGTACTTC.

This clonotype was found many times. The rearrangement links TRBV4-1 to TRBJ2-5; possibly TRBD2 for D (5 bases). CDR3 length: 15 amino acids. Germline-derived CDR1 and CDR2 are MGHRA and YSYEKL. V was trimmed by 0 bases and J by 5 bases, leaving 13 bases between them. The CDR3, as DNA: TGCGCCAGCAGCCAAGATGGCCTAGCCGGGGAGACCCAGTACTTC. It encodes CASSQDGLAGETQYF.

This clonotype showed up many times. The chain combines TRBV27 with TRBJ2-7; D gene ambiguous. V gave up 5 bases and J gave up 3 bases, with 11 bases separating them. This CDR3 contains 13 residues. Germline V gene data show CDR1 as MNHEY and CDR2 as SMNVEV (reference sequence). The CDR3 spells CASSSTFGYEQYF. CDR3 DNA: TGTGCCAGCAGTAGCACGTTCGGCTACGAGCAGTACTTC.

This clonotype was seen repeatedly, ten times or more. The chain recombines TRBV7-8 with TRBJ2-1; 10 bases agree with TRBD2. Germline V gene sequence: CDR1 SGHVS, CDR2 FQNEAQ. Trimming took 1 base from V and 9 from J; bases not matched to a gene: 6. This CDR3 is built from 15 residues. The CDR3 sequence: CASSLELAGGTEQFF. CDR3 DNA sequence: TGTGCCAGCAGCTTAGAATTAGCGGGGGGAACTGAGCAGTTCTTC.

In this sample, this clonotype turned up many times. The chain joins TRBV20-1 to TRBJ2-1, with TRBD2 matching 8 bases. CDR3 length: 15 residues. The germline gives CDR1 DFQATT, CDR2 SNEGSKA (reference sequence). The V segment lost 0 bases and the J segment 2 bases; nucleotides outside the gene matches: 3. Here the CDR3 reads CSARDGAGAYNEQFF. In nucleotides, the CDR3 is TGCAGTGCTAGAGATGGAGCGGGGGCCTACAATGAGCAGTTCTTC.

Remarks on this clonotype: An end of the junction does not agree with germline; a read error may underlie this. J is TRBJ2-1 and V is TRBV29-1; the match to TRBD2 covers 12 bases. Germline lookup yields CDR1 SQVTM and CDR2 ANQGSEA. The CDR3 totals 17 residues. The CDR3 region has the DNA TGCAGCGTTGGGGGGACTAGCGGGTGGTATCGTAAAAATGAGCAGGTCTTC. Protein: CSVGGTSGWYRKNEQVF.

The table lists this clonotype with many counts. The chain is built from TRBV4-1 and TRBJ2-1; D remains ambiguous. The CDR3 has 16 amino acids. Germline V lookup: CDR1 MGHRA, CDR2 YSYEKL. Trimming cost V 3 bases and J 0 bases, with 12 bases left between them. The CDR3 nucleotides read TGCGCCAGCAGCCAGGGGTGGCCGAGCTCCTACAATGAGCAGTTCTTC. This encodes CASSQGWPSSYNEQFF.

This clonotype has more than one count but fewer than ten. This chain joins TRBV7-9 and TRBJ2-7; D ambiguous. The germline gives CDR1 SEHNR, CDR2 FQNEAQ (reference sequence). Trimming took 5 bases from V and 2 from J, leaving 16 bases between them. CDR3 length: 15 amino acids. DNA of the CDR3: TGTGCCAGCAGCCAGCAAACGAGTACAGCCTACGAGCAGTACTTC. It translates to CASSQQTSTAYEQYF.

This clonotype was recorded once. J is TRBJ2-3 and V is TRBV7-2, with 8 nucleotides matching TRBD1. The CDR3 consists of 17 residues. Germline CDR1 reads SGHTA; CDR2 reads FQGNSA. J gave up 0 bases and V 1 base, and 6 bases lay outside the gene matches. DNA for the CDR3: TGTGCCAGCAGCTTAGGGGACAGGATGTCTAGCACAGATACGCAGTATTTT. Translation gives CASSLGDRMSSTDTQYF. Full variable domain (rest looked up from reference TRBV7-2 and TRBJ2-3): GAGVSQSPSNKVTEKGKDVELRCDPISGHTALYWYRQSLGQGLEFLIYFQGNSAPDKSGLPSDRFSAERTGGSVSTLTIQRTQQEDSAVYLCASSLGDRMSSTDTQYFGPGTRLTVL.